This TCR beta chain was identified during a study of cytomegalovirus exposure and HLA in healthy donors. The CDR3 extends over 13 amino acids. Germline CDR1 reads GTSNPN; CDR2 reads SVGIG (reference sequence). The junction had 7 bases not matched to a gene; V was cut back by 5 bases and J by 4 bases. The PCR used 60 Vbeta and 13 Jbeta primers. Original processing methods: Unique TCR beta chains numbered approximately 80 million in a later analysis, with around 12 million shared. Assay: immunoSEQ multiplex PCR; the TCRdb copy retains only in-frame clones and omits some. V, J and clone size reflect that table, while D and trimming were determined from the DNA. The data contain 150,000 or so clones, 60% to 85% of them singletons.

The chain uses TRBV30 and TRBJ2-5, with TRBD1 matching 7 bases. The sequence came from a man in his forties in good health and CMV-seropositive. What was sequenced was PBMCs. The CDR3 protein is CAWGRPGGETQYF. The CDR3 DNA follows: TGTGCCTGGGGTCGCCCAGGGGGAGAGACCCAGTACTTC.